A single sample gave rise to the 5 T cell receptor beta chains below, sequenced in a study of CXCR3-negative and CXCR3-positive naive CD8 T cells. Through 5' RACE with UMI labels, the TRB cDNA libraries were prepared. From the 5' RACE reads, TCRdb lists one entry per CDR3 protein and no DNA. The ten most abundant clones cover more than 3.5% of a sample with 50,000 to 65,000 distinct CDR3 sequences. Sequenced input: naive CXCR3- CD8+ T cells from blood. Sample subset: CD45RO-CCR7+CD27+CD95- naive CD8+ T cells lacking CXCR3 (TNR3-). Receptors originate from a human donor in good health. Some clones in this sample may be carry-over from other donors' samples.

V is TRBV23-1 and J is TRBJ2-1; TCRdb reports TRBD2, a call that lacks DNA to check it against. TRBV23-1 is recorded as an ORF, its role being uncertain. The CDR3 loop spans 16 amino acids. The CDR3 sequence: CASSQPLAGGPYEQFF.

The chain is built from TRBV7-9 and TRBJ2-1. In germline, CDR1 is SEHNR, CDR2 FQNEAQ (reference sequence). The CDR3 has 15 residues. CDR3 protein: CASSASGSSYNEQFF.

V is TRBV20-1 and J is TRBJ2-5; the TCRdb D gene call, TRBD2, has no DNA to confirm it. This CDR3 has 16 residues. Germline CDR1 and CDR2: DFQATT and SNEGSKA (reference sequence). The CDR3 region is CSARGNSGGWRETQYF.

The V gene is TRBV15, the J gene TRBJ1-4; TCRdb calls TRBD1, which cannot be checked without DNA. This CDR3 is 17 amino acids long. Germline V gene sequence: CDR1 LNHNV, CDR2 YYDKDF (reference sequence). CDR3 region: CATSREGGYSGNEKLFF.

The V and J genes are TRBV7-8 and TRBJ2-7; with no DNA, the TCRdb D assignment of TRBD1 cannot be verified. This CDR3 is built from 14 residues. In germline, CDR1 is SGHVS, CDR2 FQNEAQ. The CDR3 loop reads CASGLAGGTYEQYF. The entire variable domain, with the rest obtained from reference TRBV7-8 and TRBJ2-7, is as follows: GAGVSQSPRYKVAKRGQDVALRCDPISGHVSLFWYQQALGQGPEFLTYFQNEAQLDKSGLPSDRFFAERPEGSVSTLKIQRTQQEDSAVYLCASGLAGGTYEQYFGPGTRLTVT.